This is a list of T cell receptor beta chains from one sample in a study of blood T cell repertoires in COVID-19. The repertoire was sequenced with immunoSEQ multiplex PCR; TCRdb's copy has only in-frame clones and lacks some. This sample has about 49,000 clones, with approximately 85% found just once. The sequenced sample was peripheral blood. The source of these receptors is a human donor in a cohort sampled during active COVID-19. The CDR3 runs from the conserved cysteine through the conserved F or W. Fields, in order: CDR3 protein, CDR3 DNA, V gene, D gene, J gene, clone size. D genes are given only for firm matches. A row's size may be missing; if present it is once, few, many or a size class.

CDR3aa: CASIDLQRQESYEQYF
CDR3nt: TGTGCCAGCATTGACCTACAGCGACAGGAATCCTACGAGCAGTACTTC
v_gene: TRBV6-4
d_gene: .
j_gene: TRBJ2-7
abundance: .

CDR3aa: CASSLMALSGSSYNEQFF
CDR3nt: TGTGCCAGCAGCTTGATGGCCCTTAGCGGGAGCTCCTACAATGAGCAGTTCTTC
v_gene: TRBV5-4
d_gene: TRBD2
j_gene: TRBJ2-1
abundance: .

CDR3aa: CASSQEPGISPLHF
CDR3nt: TGCGCCAGCAGCCAAGAGCCGGGAATATCACCCCTCCACTTT
v_gene: TRBV4-1
d_gene: .
j_gene: TRBJ1-6
abundance: few

CDR3aa: CASSPGTYNEQFF
CDR3nt: TGTGCCAGCAGCCCCGGTACCTACAATGAGCAGTTCTTC
v_gene: TRBV11-3
d_gene: .
j_gene: TRBJ2-1
abundance: .

CDR3aa: CASSSKTSGRRETQYF
CDR3nt: TGTGCCAGTAGTTCCAAGACTAGCGGGAGAAGAGAGACCCAGTACTTC
v_gene: TRBV19
d_gene: TRBD2
j_gene: TRBJ2-5
abundance: .

CDR3aa: CASRYGQGADTQYF
CDR3nt: TGTGCCAGCAGGTACGGACAGGGGGCGGATACGCAGTATTTT
v_gene: TRBV27
d_gene: TRBD1
j_gene: TRBJ2-3
abundance: .

CDR3aa: CASSFTGTGDGGNTIYF
CDR3nt: TGCGCCAGCAGCTTTACCGGGACAGGGGACGGTGGAAACACCATATATTTT
v_gene: TRBV5-1
d_gene: TRBD1
j_gene: TRBJ1-3
abundance: .

CDR3aa: CASSLSLGLPEGEKLFF
CDR3nt: TGTGCCAGCAGTCTAAGCTTGGGACTCCCAGAGGGGGAAAAACTGTTTTTT
v_gene: TRBV28
d_gene: .
j_gene: TRBJ1-4
abundance: .

CDR3aa: CASSFTSGPTDTQYF
CDR3nt: TGTGCCAGCAGCTTCACTAGCGGCCCCACAGATACGCAGTATTTT
v_gene: TRBV7-3
d_gene: TRBD2
j_gene: TRBJ2-3
abundance: .

CDR3aa: CASSLDSTVSGANVLTF
CDR3nt: TGTGCCAGCAGCTTAGATTCCACAGTGTCTGGGGCCAACGTCCTGACTTTC
v_gene: TRBV11-2
d_gene: .
j_gene: TRBJ2-6
abundance: .

CDR3aa: CASSPGPGAEQYF
CDR3nt: TGTGCCAGCAGCCCCGGTCCCGGAGCCGAGCAGTACTTC
v_gene: TRBV5-6
d_gene: .
j_gene: TRBJ2-7
abundance: .

CDR3aa: CASSLSGGNTIYF
CDR3nt: TGTGCCAGCAGCTTGTCAGGTGGAAACACCATATATTTT
v_gene: TRBV11-2
d_gene: .
j_gene: TRBJ1-3
abundance: .

CDR3aa: CASSVREGDTQYF
CDR3nt: TGCGCCAGCAGCGTCAGGGAAGGGGATACGCAGTATTTT
v_gene: TRBV5-1
d_gene: .
j_gene: TRBJ2-3
abundance: .

CDR3aa: CAWSRDRAEAFF
CDR3nt: TGTGCCTGGAGTCGGGACAGAGCTGAAGCTTTCTTT
v_gene: TRBV30
d_gene: TRBD1
j_gene: TRBJ1-1
abundance: .

CDR3aa: CASSLATSGAGRTQYF
CDR3nt: TGTGCCAGCAGTTTGGCGACGTCAGGGGCCGGGAGGACGCAGTATTTT
v_gene: TRBV27
d_gene: .
j_gene: TRBJ2-3
abundance: .

CDR3aa: CASSRKPGQGVTGYGYTF
CDR3nt: TGCGCCAGCAGCCGGAAACCGGGACAGGGGGTGACGGGCTATGGCTACACCTTC
v_gene: TRBV4-1
d_gene: TRBD1
j_gene: TRBJ1-2
abundance: .

CDR3aa: CASSEAQRTSYEQYF
CDR3nt: TGTGCCAGCAGTGAAGCGCAGCGGACCTCCTACGAGCAGTACTTC
v_gene: TRBV6-1
d_gene: .
j_gene: TRBJ2-7
abundance: .

CDR3aa: CASSKWTGGGHYNEQFF
CDR3nt: TGTGCCAGCAGTAAGTGGACAGGGGGCGGCCACTACAATGAGCAGTTCTTC
v_gene: TRBV2
d_gene: TRBD1
j_gene: TRBJ2-1
abundance: .

CDR3aa: CASSLGGSSNQPQHF
CDR3nt: TGCGCCAGCAGCTTGGGCGGCAGTAGCAATCAGCCCCAGCATTTT
v_gene: TRBV5-1
d_gene: .
j_gene: TRBJ1-5
abundance: few

CDR3aa: CASSLHRTPFNYGYTF
CDR3nt: TGTGCCAGCAGTTTACACAGAACTCCCTTTAACTATGGCTACACCTTC
v_gene: TRBV28
d_gene: .
j_gene: TRBJ1-2
abundance: .

CDR3aa: CASSIQNTEAFF
CDR3nt: TGTGCCAGCAGCATACAGAACACTGAAGCTTTCTTT
v_gene: TRBV11-2
d_gene: .
j_gene: TRBJ1-1
abundance: few

CDR3aa: CASRRTGIYEQYF
CDR3nt: TGTGCCAGCAGAAGGACAGGGATCTACGAGCAGTACTTC
v_gene: TRBV11-2
d_gene: TRBD1
j_gene: TRBJ2-7
abundance: .

CDR3aa: CASSLDGYQETQYF
CDR3nt: TGTGCCAGCAGCTTAGACGGGTACCAAGAGACCCAGTACTTC
v_gene: TRBV11-3
d_gene: .
j_gene: TRBJ2-5
abundance: .

CDR3aa: CASRPGTGSSYEQYF
CDR3nt: TGTGCCAGCAGGCCCGGGACAGGGAGCTCCTACGAGCAGTACTTC
v_gene: TRBV27
d_gene: TRBD1
j_gene: TRBJ2-7
abundance: .

CDR3aa: CASSPGQGSTDTQYF
CDR3nt: TGTGCCAGCTCACCGGGACAGGGGAGCACAGATACGCAGTATTTT
v_gene: TRBV18
d_gene: TRBD1
j_gene: TRBJ2-3
abundance: .

CDR3aa: CASSLDGTGGIEKLFF
CDR3nt: TGTGCCAGCAGCTTAGATGGGACAGGGGGGATTGAAAAACTGTTTTTT
v_gene: TRBV7-2
d_gene: TRBD1
j_gene: TRBJ1-4
abundance: .

CDR3aa: CATSEGGTGSYEQYF
CDR3nt: TGTGCCACCAGTGAAGGCGGGACAGGATCCTACGAGCAGTACTTC
v_gene: TRBV24-1
d_gene: TRBD1
j_gene: TRBJ2-7
abundance: once

CDR3aa: CSVGVSENSPLHF
CDR3nt: TGCAGCGTTGGTGTATCGGAGAATTCACCCCTCCACTTT
v_gene: TRBV29-1
d_gene: .
j_gene: TRBJ1-6
abundance: .

CDR3aa: CASSLRQVNTEAFF
CDR3nt: TGTGCCAGCAGCTTAAGACAAGTGAACACTGAAGCTTTCTTT
v_gene: TRBV7-8
d_gene: .
j_gene: TRBJ1-1
abundance: few

CDR3aa: CASSEVVGGRRAFF
CDR3nt: TGTGCCAGCAGTGAAGTAGTGGGGGGTAGGAGAGCTTTCTTT
v_gene: TRBV6-1
d_gene: .
j_gene: TRBJ1-1
abundance: .

CDR3aa: CASGHQGETQYF
CDR3nt: TGTGCCAGCGGCCACCAGGGAGAGACCCAGTACTTC
v_gene: TRBV25-1
d_gene: .
j_gene: TRBJ2-5
abundance: .

CDR3aa: CASSPSTGTGVYEQYF
CDR3nt: TGTGCCAGCTCACCCAGTACCGGGACAGGAGTCTACGAGCAGTACTTC
v_gene: TRBV18
d_gene: TRBD1
j_gene: TRBJ2-7
abundance: .

CDR3aa: CASSLRDRGLEQYF
CDR3nt: TGTGCCAGCAGCCTCCGGGACAGGGGGCTCGAGCAGTACTTC
v_gene: TRBV7-9
d_gene: TRBD1
j_gene: TRBJ2-7
abundance: .

CDR3aa: CASSLGQGLGEKLFF
CDR3nt: TGTGCCAGCAGCTTGGGACAGGGGCTCGGCGAAAAACTGTTTTTT
v_gene: TRBV7-9
d_gene: TRBD1
j_gene: TRBJ1-4
abundance: .

CDR3aa: CAIKIRDRANRPQHF
CDR3nt: TGTGCCATCAAAATCCGGGACAGGGCTAACCGGCCCCAGCATTTT
v_gene: TRBV6-5
d_gene: TRBD1
j_gene: TRBJ1-5
abundance: once

CDR3aa: CAYNSRGDTEAFF
CDR3nt: TGTGCCTACAATTCCAGGGGGGACACTGAAGCTTTCTTT
v_gene: TRBV30
d_gene: TRBD1
j_gene: TRBJ1-1
abundance: .

CDR3aa: CASSVEDRGHYEQYF
CDR3nt: TGTGCCAGCAGCGTAGAGGACAGGGGACACTACGAGCAGTACTTC
v_gene: TRBV9
d_gene: TRBD1
j_gene: TRBJ2-7
abundance: .

CDR3aa: CASSLAGLAGGTSTDTQYF
CDR3nt: TGCGCCAGCAGCTTGGCGGGACTAGCGGGGGGGACCAGCACAGATACGCAGTATTTT
v_gene: TRBV5-1
d_gene: TRBD2
j_gene: TRBJ2-3
abundance: .

CDR3aa: CASSLTGNTEAFF
CDR3nt: TGTGCCAGCAGTTTAACGGGGAACACTGAAGCTTTCTTT
v_gene: TRBV28
d_gene: .
j_gene: TRBJ1-1
abundance: .

CDR3aa: CAWRGATEAFF
CDR3nt: TGTGCCTGGAGAGGGGCCACTGAAGCTTTCTTT
v_gene: TRBV30
d_gene: .
j_gene: TRBJ1-1
abundance: .

CDR3aa: CASSINREETQYF
CDR3nt: TGTGCCAGTAGTATAAACAGGGAGGAGACCCAGTACTTC
v_gene: TRBV19
d_gene: .
j_gene: TRBJ2-5
abundance: once

CDR3aa: CASSGYSGNLREQYF
CDR3nt: TGTGCCAGTAGTGGCTATAGCGGGAACCTCCGCGAGCAGTACTTC
v_gene: TRBV19
d_gene: TRBD2
j_gene: TRBJ2-7
abundance: .

CDR3aa: CASNTAWTGTLNTIYF
CDR3nt: TGTGCCAGCAACACGGCATGGACAGGTACTTTAAACACCATATATTTT
v_gene: TRBV28
d_gene: TRBD1
j_gene: TRBJ1-3
abundance: .

CDR3aa: CASSEMGGHTDTQYF
CDR3nt: TGTGCCAGCAGTGAAATGGGCGGACACACAGATACGCAGTATTTT
v_gene: TRBV6-1
d_gene: .
j_gene: TRBJ2-3
abundance: .

CDR3aa: CASTKGGYSTDTQYF
CDR3nt: TGTGCCAGCACTAAAGGGGGCTACAGCACAGATACGCAGTATTTT
v_gene: TRBV11-2
d_gene: TRBD1
j_gene: TRBJ2-3
abundance: once

CDR3aa: CASKQARGPLLSSADTQYF
CDR3nt: TGCGCCAGCAAACAAGCCAGAGGGCCCCTTTTGAGTAGCGCAGATACGCAGTATTTT
v_gene: TRBV4-3
d_gene: .
j_gene: TRBJ2-3
abundance: once

CDR3aa: CASTPRAGGRSTDTQYF
CDR3nt: TGTGCCAGCACCCCCAGGGCGGGAGGTAGGAGCACAGATACGCAGTATTTT
v_gene: TRBV27
d_gene: TRBD2
j_gene: TRBJ2-3
abundance: .

CDR3aa: CASRYQGGTEAFF
CDR3nt: TGTGCCAGCAGGTACCAGGGGGGCACTGAAGCTTTCTTT
v_gene: TRBV6-5
d_gene: TRBD1
j_gene: TRBJ1-1
abundance: .

CDR3aa: CASSFGGLYNSPLHF
CDR3nt: TGTGCCAGCAGCTTCGGGGGGCTTTATAATTCACCCCTCCACTTT
v_gene: TRBV5-5
d_gene: .
j_gene: TRBJ1-6
abundance: .

CDR3aa: CASSRRGEAKNIQYF
CDR3nt: TGTGCCAGCAGCCGTCGGGGAGAAGCCAAAAACATTCAGTACTTC
v_gene: TRBV28
d_gene: .
j_gene: TRBJ2-4
abundance: .

CDR3aa: CASSYDRTEAFF
CDR3nt: TGCGCCAGCAGCTACGACAGGACTGAAGCTTTCTTT
v_gene: TRBV5-1
d_gene: .
j_gene: TRBJ1-1
abundance: .

CDR3aa: CASSQLRAYEQYF
CDR3nt: TGTGCCAGCAGCCAACTACGCGCCTACGAGCAGTACTTC
v_gene: TRBV3-1/TRBV3-2
d_gene: .
j_gene: TRBJ2-7
abundance: .

CDR3aa: CAWSFQGAAYTEAFF
CDR3nt: TGTGCCTGGAGTTTTCAGGGCGCTGCGTACACTGAAGCTTTCTTT
v_gene: TRBV30
d_gene: .
j_gene: TRBJ1-1
abundance: .

CDR3aa: CASSYPEQGRTEAFF
CDR3nt: TGTGCCAGCAGTTACCCGGAACAGGGGAGGACTGAAGCTTTCTTT
v_gene: TRBV6-2/TRBV6-3
d_gene: TRBD1
j_gene: TRBJ1-1
abundance: .

CDR3aa: CASSPAYNEQFF
CDR3nt: TGTGCCAGCAGCCCAGCCTACAATGAGCAGTTCTTC
v_gene: TRBV14
d_gene: .
j_gene: TRBJ2-1
abundance: few

CDR3aa: CASSLIEGRVTEAFF
CDR3nt: TGCGCCAGCAGCTTGATAGAGGGCCGAGTCACTGAAGCTTTCTTT
v_gene: TRBV5-1
d_gene: .
j_gene: TRBJ1-1
abundance: .

CDR3aa: CASKDRERRTEAFF
CDR3nt: TGTGCCAGTAAAGACCGGGAAAGGAGGACTGAAGCTTTCTTT
v_gene: TRBV19
d_gene: .
j_gene: TRBJ1-1
abundance: .

CDR3aa: CASSYREGQPQHF
CDR3nt: TGTGCCAGCAGTTACAGGGAGGGCCAGCCCCAGCATTTT
v_gene: TRBV6-5
d_gene: .
j_gene: TRBJ1-5
abundance: .

CDR3aa: CASSPNTSPNTEAFF
CDR3nt: TGTGCCAGCTCACCTAACACCAGTCCCAACACTGAAGCTTTCTTT
v_gene: TRBV18
d_gene: .
j_gene: TRBJ1-1
abundance: few

CDR3aa: CASSPGQFPYEQYF
CDR3nt: TGCGCCAGCAGCCCGGGACAGTTTCCCTACGAGCAGTACTTC
v_gene: TRBV5-1
d_gene: TRBD1
j_gene: TRBJ2-7
abundance: .